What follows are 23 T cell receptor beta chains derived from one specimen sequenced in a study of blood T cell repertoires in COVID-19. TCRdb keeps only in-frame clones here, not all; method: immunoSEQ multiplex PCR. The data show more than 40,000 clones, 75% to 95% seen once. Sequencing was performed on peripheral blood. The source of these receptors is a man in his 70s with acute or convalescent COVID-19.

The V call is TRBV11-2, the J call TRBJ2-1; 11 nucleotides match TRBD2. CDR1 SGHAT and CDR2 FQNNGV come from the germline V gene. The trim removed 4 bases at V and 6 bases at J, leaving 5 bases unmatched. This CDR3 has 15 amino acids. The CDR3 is CASSSLAGGFNEQFF. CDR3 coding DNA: TGTGCCAGCAGCTCCTTAGCGGGGGGGTTCAATGAGCAGTTCTTC.

DNA of the CDR3: TGCGCCAGCAGCTCGGACAGTAATCAGCCCCAGCATTTT. It translates to CASSSDSNQPQHF. This rearrangement joins TRBV5-1 to TRBJ1-5; a weak D match, TRBD1 (6 bases). CDR3 length: 13 amino acids. V lost 3 bases, J lost 4 bases, and 8 bases lay in between. The germline V gene has CDR1 SGHRS and CDR2 YFSETQ. Based on the CDR3 plus reference TRBV5-1 and TRBJ1-5, the full variable domain is KAGVTQTPRYLIKTRGQQVTLSCSPISGHRSVSWYQQTPGQGLQFLFEYFSETQRNKGNFPGRFSGRQFSNSRSEMNVSTLELGDSALYLCASSSDSNQPQHFGDGTRLSIL.

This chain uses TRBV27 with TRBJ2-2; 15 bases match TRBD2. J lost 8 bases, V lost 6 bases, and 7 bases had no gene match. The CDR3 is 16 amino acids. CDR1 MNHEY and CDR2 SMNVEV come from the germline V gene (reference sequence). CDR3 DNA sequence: TGTGCCAGCAGAGGACTAGCGGGGGGGCTAGGAGGGGAGCTGTTTTTT. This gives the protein CASRGLAGGLGGELFF.

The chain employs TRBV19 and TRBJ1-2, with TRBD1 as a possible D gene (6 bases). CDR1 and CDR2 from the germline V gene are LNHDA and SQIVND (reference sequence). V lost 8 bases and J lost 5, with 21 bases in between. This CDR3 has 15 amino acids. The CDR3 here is CASEPVGTRLYGYTF. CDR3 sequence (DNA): TGTGCCAGTGAACCGGTGGGGACACGACTGTATGGCTACACCTTC.

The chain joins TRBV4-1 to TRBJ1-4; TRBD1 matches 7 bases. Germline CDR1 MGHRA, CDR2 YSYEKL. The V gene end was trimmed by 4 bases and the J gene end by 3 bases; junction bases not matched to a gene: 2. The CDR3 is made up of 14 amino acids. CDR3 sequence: CASSRGQANEKLFF. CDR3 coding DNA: TGCGCCAGCAGCCGCGGACAGGCTAATGAAAAACTGTTTTTT.

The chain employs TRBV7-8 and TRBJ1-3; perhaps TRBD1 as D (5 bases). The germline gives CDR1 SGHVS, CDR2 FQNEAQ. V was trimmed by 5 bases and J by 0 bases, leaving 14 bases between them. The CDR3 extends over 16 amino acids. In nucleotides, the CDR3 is TGTGCCAGCAGCCCAAGGGGCGGCCTCTCTGGAAACACCATATATTTT. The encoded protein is CASSPRGGLSGNTIYF.

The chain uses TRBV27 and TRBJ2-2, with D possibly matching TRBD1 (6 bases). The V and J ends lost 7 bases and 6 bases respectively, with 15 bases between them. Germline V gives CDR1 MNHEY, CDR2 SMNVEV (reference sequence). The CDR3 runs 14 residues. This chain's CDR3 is CASNTGYLAGELFF. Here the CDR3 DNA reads TGTGCCAGCAATACAGGGTATTTGGCCGGGGAGCTGTTTTTT.

CDR3 coding DNA: TGTGCCAGCTTAGCCGCGACGGAGCAGTACTTC. Encoded protein: CASLAATEQYF. V is TRBV11-2 and J is TRBJ2-7, with D uncertain. Germline loops: CDR1 SGHAT, CDR2 FQNNGV. There are 11 residues in the CDR3. V was trimmed by 8 bases and J by 7 bases, leaving 12 bases between them.

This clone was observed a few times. The CDR3 loop is CASRLGQGLNSPLHF. CDR3 nucleotide sequence: TGCGCCAGCAGACTGGGACAGGGGCTGAATTCACCCCTCCACTTT. The chain combines TRBV4-3 with TRBJ1-6; 10 nucleotides line up with TRBD1. The CDR3 runs to 15 residues. The germline CDR1 and CDR2 sequences are LGHNA and YSLEER. Germline trimming cut 6 bases from V and 7 bases from J; bases unmatched to any gene: 6.

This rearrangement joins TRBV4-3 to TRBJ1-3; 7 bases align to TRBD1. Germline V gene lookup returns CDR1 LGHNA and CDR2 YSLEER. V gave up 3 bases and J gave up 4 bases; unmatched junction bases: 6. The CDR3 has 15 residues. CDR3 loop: CASSHDWDRGNTIYF. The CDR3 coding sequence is TGCGCCAGCAGCCATGATTGGGACAGAGGAAACACCATATATTTT.

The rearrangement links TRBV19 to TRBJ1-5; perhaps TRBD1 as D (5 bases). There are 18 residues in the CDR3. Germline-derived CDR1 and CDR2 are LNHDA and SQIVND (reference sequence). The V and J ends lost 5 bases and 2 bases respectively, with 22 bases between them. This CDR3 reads CASSASGPRAVGNQPQHF. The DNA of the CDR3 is TGTGCCAGTAGTGCGTCAGGGCCCCGGGCGGTGGGCAATCAGCCCCAGCATTTT.

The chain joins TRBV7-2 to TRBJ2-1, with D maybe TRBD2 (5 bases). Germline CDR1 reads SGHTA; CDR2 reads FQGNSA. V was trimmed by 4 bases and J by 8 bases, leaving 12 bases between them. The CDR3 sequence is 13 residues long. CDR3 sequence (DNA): TGTGCCAGCAGCTCAAGCGGTGGGTATGAGCAGTTCTTC. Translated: CASSSSGGYEQFF.

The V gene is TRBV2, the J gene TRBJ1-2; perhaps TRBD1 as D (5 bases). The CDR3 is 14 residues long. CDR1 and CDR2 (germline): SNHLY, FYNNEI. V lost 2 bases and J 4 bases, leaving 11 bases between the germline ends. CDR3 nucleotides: TGTGCCAGCAGTGAACCCAGGGTGTTCTATGGCTACACCTTC. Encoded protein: CASSEPRVFYGYTF.

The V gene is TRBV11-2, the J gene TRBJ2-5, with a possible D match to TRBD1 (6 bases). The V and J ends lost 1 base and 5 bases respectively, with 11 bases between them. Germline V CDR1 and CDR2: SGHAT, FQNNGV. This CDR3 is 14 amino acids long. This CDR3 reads CASSLGRGLETQYF. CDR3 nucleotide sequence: TGTGCCAGCAGCTTAGGCAGGGGCTTGGAGACCCAGTACTTC.

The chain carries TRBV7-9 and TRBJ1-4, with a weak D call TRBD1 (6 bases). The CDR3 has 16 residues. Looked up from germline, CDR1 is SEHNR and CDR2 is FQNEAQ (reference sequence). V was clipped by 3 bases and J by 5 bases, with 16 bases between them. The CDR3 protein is CASSFFGGRLNEKLFF. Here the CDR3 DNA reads TGTGCCAGCAGCTTCTTCGGGGGGCGACTGAATGAAAAACTGTTTTTT. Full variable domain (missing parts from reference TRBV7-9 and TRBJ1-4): DTGVSQNPRHKITKRGQNVTFRCDPISEHNRLYWYRQTLGQGPEFLTYFQNEAQLEKSRLLSDRFSAERPKGSFSTLEIQRTEQGDSAMYLCASSFFGGRLNEKLFFGSGTQLSVL.

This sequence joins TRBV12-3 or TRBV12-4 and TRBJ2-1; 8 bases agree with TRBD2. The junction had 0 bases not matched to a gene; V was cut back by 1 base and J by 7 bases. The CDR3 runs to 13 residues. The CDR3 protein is CASSLGGGNEQFF. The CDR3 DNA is TGTGCCAGCAGTTTAGGCGGGGGGAATGAGCAGTTCTTC.

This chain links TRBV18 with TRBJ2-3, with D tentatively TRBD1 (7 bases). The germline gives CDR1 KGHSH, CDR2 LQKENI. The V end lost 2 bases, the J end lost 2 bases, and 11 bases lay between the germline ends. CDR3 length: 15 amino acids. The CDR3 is CASSPSGGHTDTQYF. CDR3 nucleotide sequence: TGTGCCAGCTCACCATCAGGGGGGCACACAGATACGCAGTATTTT.

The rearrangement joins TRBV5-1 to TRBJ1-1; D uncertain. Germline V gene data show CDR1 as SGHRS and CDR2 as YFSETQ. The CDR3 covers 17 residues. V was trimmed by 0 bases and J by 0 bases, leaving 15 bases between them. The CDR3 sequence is CASSLAGSGPLNTEAFF. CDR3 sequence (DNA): TGCGCCAGCAGCTTGGCAGGCTCAGGTCCCCTGAACACTGAAGCTTTCTTT.

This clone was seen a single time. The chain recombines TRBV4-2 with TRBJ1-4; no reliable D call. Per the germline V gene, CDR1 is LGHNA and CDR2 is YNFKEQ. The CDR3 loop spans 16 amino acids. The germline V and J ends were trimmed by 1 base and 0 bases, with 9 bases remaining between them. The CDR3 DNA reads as TGTGCCAGCAGCCAAGGGCCTCTAGCAACTAATGAAAAACTGTTTTTT. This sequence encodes CASSQGPLATNEKLFF.

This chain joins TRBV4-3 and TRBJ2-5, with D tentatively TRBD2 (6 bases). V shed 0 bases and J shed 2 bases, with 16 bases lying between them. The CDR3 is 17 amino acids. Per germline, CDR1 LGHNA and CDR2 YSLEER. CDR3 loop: CASSQEGRSRGQETQYF. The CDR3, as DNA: TGCGCCAGCAGCCAAGAAGGTCGGTCGCGGGGTCAAGAGACCCAGTACTTC.

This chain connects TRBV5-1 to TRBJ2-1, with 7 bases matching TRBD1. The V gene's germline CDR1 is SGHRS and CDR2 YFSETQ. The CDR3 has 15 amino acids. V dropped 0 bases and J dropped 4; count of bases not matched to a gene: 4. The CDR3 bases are TGCGCCAGCAGCTTGGGGCAGGGGGTTTACAATGAGCAGTTCTTC. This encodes CASSLGQGVYNEQFF. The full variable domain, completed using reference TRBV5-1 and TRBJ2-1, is KAGVTQTPRYLIKTRGQQVTLSCSPISGHRSVSWYQQTPGQGLQFLFEYFSETQRNKGNFPGRFSGRQFSNSRSEMNVSTLELGDSALYLCASSLGQGVYNEQFFGPGTRLTVL.

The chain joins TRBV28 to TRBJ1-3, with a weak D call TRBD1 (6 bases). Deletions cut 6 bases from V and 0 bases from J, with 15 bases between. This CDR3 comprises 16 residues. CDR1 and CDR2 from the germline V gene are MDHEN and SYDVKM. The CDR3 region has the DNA TGTGCCAGCAGCTCCCCTAGGACAGTCTCTGGAAACACCATATATTTT. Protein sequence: CASSSPRTVSGNTIYF.

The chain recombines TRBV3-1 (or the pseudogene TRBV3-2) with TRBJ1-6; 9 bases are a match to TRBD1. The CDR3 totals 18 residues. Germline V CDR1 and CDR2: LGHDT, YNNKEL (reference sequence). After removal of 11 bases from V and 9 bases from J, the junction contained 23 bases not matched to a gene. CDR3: CASPPLRQGVTLGSPLHF. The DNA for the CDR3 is TGTGCCTCCCCGCCCCTTCGACAGGGGGTAACATTGGGTTCACCCCTCCACTTT.